This T cell receptor beta chain is from a study of shared clonotypes between healthy human individuals. Study-wide points: In general, naive subsets displayed greater estimated richness than memory subsets did. Non-shared clonotypes were found to have lower generation probabilities than the clonotypes that were shared by all four of the sorted-subset donors.

On this clone itself: Its cognate antigen is unknown.

It was CD45RO-negative cells, positively selected for CCR7, that made up naive CD8 cells, with terminally differentiated effector memory CD45RA+ cells excluded. All donors were Caucasian adults living in Nashville, Tennessee. CDR3 length: 15 residues. Unmatched junction bases numbered 8, after V lost 5 bases and J lost 5 bases. Germline V gene lookup returns CDR1 MNHEY and CDR2 SMNVEV (reference sequence). Only in-frame clones appear in the TCRdb table, and some are missing; sequencing was by immunoSEQ multiplex PCR. The sample gives millions of clones, approximately 94% of which show up once; about 1.8% is in the top ten.

The chain couples TRBV27 to TRBJ2-5, with TRBD2 matching 10 bases. The sequencing sample was made of naive CD8+ T cells from PBMCs. The TCR comes from a man between 18 and 35 years old in good health. Some clones in this sample may be carry-over from other donors' samples. The CDR3 region is CASSISSGRGETQYF. In nucleotides, the CDR3 is TGTGCCAGCAGTATCTCTAGCGGGAGAGGGGAGACCCAGTACTTC.